These 11 T cell receptor beta chains came from one sample sequenced in a study of vaccination effects on CD4 cells after COVID-19. Their cognate antigens are unknown. CD4+ T cells specific for antigen were expanded with viral peptide pools by the ViraFEST assay before sequencing. Following 10 days of culture, CD4+ T cells were isolated. Of the BNT162b2 and mRNA-1273 vaccines, participants received two doses of one or the other. Method: immunoSEQ multiplex PCR; TCRdb's copy keeps in-frame clones and lacks some. The data show 20,000 to 30,000 clones, around 63% seen once. The sequencing here drew on CD4+ T cells from PBMCs cultured with SARS-CoV-2 spike peptides, taken after COVID-19 vaccination. The origin of the receptors is a human donor who received a COVID-19 vaccine.

This chain uses TRBV24-1 with TRBJ2-7; 9 bases fit TRBD1. CDR1 is KGHDR, CDR2 SFDVKD, per germline. Trimming took 7 bases from V and 5 from J; bases not matched to a gene: 8. The CDR3 totals 14 residues. The CDR3 loop is CATSPGQGRHEQYF. CDR3 DNA sequence: TGTGCCACCAGCCCGGGACAGGGCAGACACGAGCAGTACTTC.

This chain uses TRBV4-1 with TRBJ1-2; TRBD1 matches at 10 bases. J lost 5 bases, V lost 1 base, and 10 bases had no gene match. There are 17 residues in the CDR3. CDR1 and CDR2 from the germline V gene are MGHRA and YSYEKL. The DNA for the CDR3 is TGCGCCAGCAGCCAAGTGGCGCGGGACAGGGGACTTTATGGCTACACCTTC. It yields the protein CASSQVARDRGLYGYTF.

The chain employs TRBV24-1 and TRBJ2-7, with 15 bases fitting TRBD2. CDR3 length: 20 amino acids. The J segment lost 5 bases and the V segment lost 2 bases, leaving 15 bases of the junction unmatched. Germline V gene sequence: CDR1 KGHDR, CDR2 SFDVKD. Here the CDR3 DNA reads TGTGCCACCAGTGATTCCCCGGGACTAGCGGGAGGCCCAGGGGCCAACGAGCAGTACTTC. Its protein product is CATSDSPGLAGGPGANEQYF.

The V gene is TRBV6-5, the J gene TRBJ1-6; D unclear. Trimming took off 9 bases at V and 5 bases at J, with 14 bases between the two ends. The V gene's germline CDR1 is MNHEY and CDR2 SVGAGI. The CDR3 runs to 14 residues. Written as DNA, the CDR3 is TGTGCCAGTATACTCAAATGGGATAATTCACCCCTCCACTTT. Translation gives CASILKWDNSPLHF.

This chain connects TRBV7-9 to TRBJ2-5, with 9 positions matching TRBD2. This CDR3 spans 13 amino acids. Losses at the gene ends were 5 bases for V and 3 bases for J; bases not matched to a gene: 1. The germline V gene encodes CDR1 SEHNR and CDR2 FQNEAQ (reference sequence). CDR3 sequence: CASSPSGEETQYF. The CDR3 bases are TGTGCCAGCAGCCCTAGCGGGGAAGAGACCCAGTACTTC.

The J gene is TRBJ2-3, the V gene TRBV5-6; D perhaps matches TRBD1 (6 bases). Germline values: CDR1 SGHDT, CDR2 YYEEEE. The CDR3 length is 17 residues. Trimming took 1 base from V and 3 from J, leaving 18 bases between them. This chain's CDR3 is CASSLLSQGRRTDTQYF. The DNA for the CDR3 is TGTGCCAGCAGCTTGCTATCCCAGGGGAGACGGACAGATACGCAGTATTTT.

The gene calls are TRBV19 and TRBJ1-6; no definite D call. The V end lost 8 bases, the J end lost 6 bases, and 14 bases lay between the germline ends. CDR1 LNHDA and CDR2 SQIVND come from the germline V gene (reference sequence). There are 14 residues in the CDR3. The CDR3 loop reads CASSKQALNSPLHF. DNA of the CDR3: TGTGCCAGTTCGAAGCAGGCGCTTAATTCACCCCTCCACTTT.

This clone was seen only once. The chain combines TRBV5-4 with TRBJ2-3; TRBD2 matches at 8 bases. V gave up 1 base and J gave up 0 bases; unmatched junction bases: 10. CDR3 length: 18 residues. Per germline, CDR1 SGHNT and CDR2 YYREEE (reference sequence). CDR3 in DNA: TGTGCCAGCAGCTTGTGGGGAAGACTAGCGACTAGCACAGATACGCAGTATTTT. Amino acids: CASSLWGRLATSTDTQYF.

The rearrangement links TRBV2 to TRBJ2-5; 8 bases are shared with TRBD2. Germline CDR1 and CDR2: SNHLY and FYNNEI. The CDR3 extends over 15 amino acids. The V and J ends lost 4 bases and 0 bases, in that order; junction bases with no gene match: 4. As DNA, the CDR3 is TGTGCCAGCAGTGCCCAGCGGGGGTACCAAGAGACCCAGTACTTC. Translation gives CASSAQRGYQETQYF.

The J gene is TRBJ1-4, the V gene TRBV9, with TRBD1 identical over 7 bases. The CDR3 is 15 amino acids. V gave up 4 bases and J gave up 4 bases; unmatched junction bases: 7. Per germline, CDR1 SGDLS and CDR2 YYNGEE. The CDR3 here is CASSPRQGVNEKLFF. For the CDR3, the DNA is TGTGCCAGCAGCCCCCGGCAGGGGGTTAATGAAAAACTGTTTTTT.

The rearrangement joins TRBV9 to TRBJ2-6, with D unresolved. The V gene's germline CDR1 is SGDLS and CDR2 YYNGEE. The CDR3 is 16 amino acids. Trimming took off 0 bases at V and 1 base at J, with 8 bases between the two ends. The CDR3 sequence: CASSVGLRSGANVLTF. The CDR3 DNA reads TGTGCCAGCAGCGTAGGGTTGCGGTCTGGGGCCAACGTCCTGACTTTC.